This T cell receptor (beta chain) was obtained from a study of blood T cells in healthy people across ages. To note about this clonotype: What it binds is not known.

The use of a sample-barcoded 5' primer and a J-beta primer mix characterized a second PCR of roughly 7 to 11 cycles. TCRdb reprocessed the 5' RACE reads with MiXCR, giving one entry per CDR3 protein. The data hold some 1,000,000 distinct CDR3 sequences, with around 27% observed a single time. The CDR3 is made up of 15 amino acids. V lost 4 bases and J 8 bases, leaving 18 bases between the germline ends. CDR1 SGHVS and CDR2 FQNEAQ come from the germline V gene. General study results and limits: Per million T cells, the diversity of TCR beta decreased roughly linearly as age advanced.

Separately, the same data were catalogued under a study of T cells of mothers and their children.

The sequence came from a girl under 10 years old in good health. The specimen was blood. The chain joins TRBV7-8 to TRBJ2-1; the D gene could be TRBD1 or TRBD2 (5 bases each). CDR3 residues: CASSSVLPGPHEQFF. CDR3 DNA: TGTGCCAGCAGCTCCGTTCTACCGGGACCCCATGAGCAGTTCTTC.